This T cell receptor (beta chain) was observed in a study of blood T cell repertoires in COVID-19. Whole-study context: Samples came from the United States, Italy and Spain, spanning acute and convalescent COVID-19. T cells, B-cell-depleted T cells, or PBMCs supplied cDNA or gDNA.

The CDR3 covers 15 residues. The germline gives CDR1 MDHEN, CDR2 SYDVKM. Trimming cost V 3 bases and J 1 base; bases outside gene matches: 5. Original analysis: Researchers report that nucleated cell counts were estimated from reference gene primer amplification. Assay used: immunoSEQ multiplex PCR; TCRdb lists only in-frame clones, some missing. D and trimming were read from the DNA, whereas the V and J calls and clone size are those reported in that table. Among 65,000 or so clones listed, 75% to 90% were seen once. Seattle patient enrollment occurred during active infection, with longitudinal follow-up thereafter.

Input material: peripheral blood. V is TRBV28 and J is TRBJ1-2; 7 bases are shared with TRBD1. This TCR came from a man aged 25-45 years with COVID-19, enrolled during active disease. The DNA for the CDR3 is TGTGCCAGCAGTTTCGCCAGGGGGATTAACTATGGCTACACCTTC. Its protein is CASSFARGINYGYTF.